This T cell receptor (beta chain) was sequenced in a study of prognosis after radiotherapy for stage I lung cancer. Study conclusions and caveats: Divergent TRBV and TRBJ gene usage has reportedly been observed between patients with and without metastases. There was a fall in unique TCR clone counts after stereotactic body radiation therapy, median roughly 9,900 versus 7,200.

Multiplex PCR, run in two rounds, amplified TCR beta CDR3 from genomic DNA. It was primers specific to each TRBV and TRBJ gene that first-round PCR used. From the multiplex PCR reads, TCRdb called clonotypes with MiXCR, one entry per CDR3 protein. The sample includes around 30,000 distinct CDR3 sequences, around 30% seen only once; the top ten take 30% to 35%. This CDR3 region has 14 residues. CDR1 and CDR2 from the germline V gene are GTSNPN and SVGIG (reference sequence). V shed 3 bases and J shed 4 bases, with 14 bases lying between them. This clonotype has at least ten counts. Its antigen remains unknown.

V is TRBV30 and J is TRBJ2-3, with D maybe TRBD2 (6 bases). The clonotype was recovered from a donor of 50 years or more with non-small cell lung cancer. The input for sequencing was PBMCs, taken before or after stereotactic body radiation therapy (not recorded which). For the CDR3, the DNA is TGTGCCTGGAGCCCAAGGGGAGGTTCAGATACGCAGTATTTT. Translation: CAWSPRGGSDTQYF.